These 20 T cell receptor beta chains came from one sample sequenced in a study of radiotherapy plus CTLA-4 blockade in lung cancer. The method was immunoSEQ multiplex PCR; TCRdb's version includes in-frame clones alone and lacks a portion of them. The sample yields about 77,000 clones, around 74% seen once. The source material was peripheral blood, sampled from a patient treated with radiotherapy plus ipilimumab. The receptor set was obtained from a human donor with non-small cell lung cancer whose response to radiotherapy plus ipilimumab could not be evaluated.

This chain connects TRBV27 to TRBJ1-2; possible D gene TRBD1, 5 bases. In germline, CDR1 is MNHEY, CDR2 SMNVEV (reference sequence). Trimming cost V 5 bases and J 3 bases, with 7 bases left between them. The CDR3 is 12 residues long. The CDR3 spells CASSGGDYGYTF. As DNA, the CDR3 is TGTGCCAGCAGTGGGGGGGACTATGGCTACACCTTC.

In this sample, this clone turned up once. The chain has TRBV30 and TRBJ1-1, with a possible D match to TRBD1 (5 bases). Germline-derived CDR1 and CDR2 are GTSNPN and SVGIG (reference sequence). This CDR3 has 14 residues. The V end lost 1 base, the J end lost 4 bases, and 13 bases lay between the germline ends. In nucleotides, the CDR3 is TGTGCCTGGAGTGCAGAGTGGCAGGGCACTGAAGCTTTCTTT. Translated: CAWSAEWQGTEAFF.

This chain connects TRBV5-1 to TRBJ2-1, with D possibly TRBD2 on 6 matching bases. Germline V gene data show CDR1 as SGHRS and CDR2 as YFSETQ. Between the trimmed V and J ends, which lost 4 bases and 5 bases, there was a span of 16 bases. The CDR3 spans 15 residues. The CDR3 bases are TGCGCCAGCAGCCGTGGGGGGACTCAAAACAATGAGCAGTTCTTC. Amino acid sequence: CASSRGGTQNNEQFF.

In DNA form, the CDR3 reads TGCGCCAGCAGCTTGCTCGGAGCTAACTATGGCTACACCTTC. As protein: CASSLLGANYGYTF. The chain combines TRBV5-1 with TRBJ1-2; D gene ambiguous. V was pared by 1 base and J by 0 bases, with 7 bases between. The germline V gene encodes CDR1 SGHRS and CDR2 YFSETQ. The CDR3 has 14 residues.

The chain employs TRBV30 and TRBJ2-1; weak D call: TRBD1 (5 bases). From germline, CDR1 is GTSNPN and CDR2 SVGIG (reference sequence). Trimming removed 0 bases at V and 6 bases at J, with 6 bases between. The CDR3 covers 12 residues. In DNA form, the CDR3 reads TGTGCCTGGAGTGTCCAGGGCAATGAGCAGTTCTTC. Its translation is CAWSVQGNEQFF.

This rearrangement joins TRBV18 to TRBJ2-2; unclear D gene. V lost 1 base, J lost 0 bases, and 9 bases lay in between. CDR1 is KGHSH, CDR2 LQKENI, per germline. CDR3 length equals 16 residues. The CDR3 is CASSPRSGPNTGELFF. DNA for the CDR3: TGTGCCAGCTCACCACGTTCAGGCCCGAACACCGGGGAGCTGTTTTTT. Using reference TRBV18 and TRBJ2-2 for the parts outside the CDR3, the full variable domain is NAGVMQNPRHLVRRRGQEARLRCSPMKGHSHVYWYRQLPEEGLKFMVYLQKENIIDESGMPKERFSAEFPKEGPSILRIQQVVRGDSAAYFCASSPRSGPNTGELFFGEGSRLTVL.

The J gene is TRBJ2-2, the V gene TRBV14, with 7 nucleotides matching TRBD2. CDR1 is SGHDN, CDR2 FVKESK, per germline. CDR3 length equals 16 residues. V trimming: 1 base; J trimming: 0 bases; junction bases outside the gene matches: 2. The CDR3 nucleotides are TGTGCCAGCAGCCAAGTCCGGGGGGCGAACACCGGGGAGCTGTTTTTT. It yields the protein CASSQVRGANTGELFF. The full variable domain, completed using reference TRBV14 and TRBJ2-2, is EAGVTQFPSHSVIEKGQTVTLRCDPISGHDNLYWYRRVMGKEIKFLLHFVKESKQDESGMPNNRFLAERTGGTYSTLKVQPAELEDSGVYFCASSQVRGANTGELFFGEGSRLTVL.

The chain has TRBV2 and TRBJ1-1; 7 bases align to TRBD1. The junction had 6 bases not matched to a gene; V was cut back by 3 bases and J by 2 bases. CDR3 length: 15 amino acids. Germline CDR1 reads SNHLY; CDR2 reads FYNNEI. The CDR3 DNA is TGTGCCAGCAGTGAGTTCACAGGGGAAAACACTGAAGCTTTCTTT. Translating it yields CASSEFTGENTEAFF.

The chain employs TRBV4-1 and TRBJ2-2; 13 positions agree with TRBD2. The germline gives CDR1 MGHRA, CDR2 YSYEKL. After removal of 4 bases from V and 6 bases from J, the junction contained 8 bases not matched to a gene. CDR3 length: 17 residues. The DNA for the CDR3 is TGCGCCAGCAGCCCAGGACTAGCGGGGGTCTCGCCCGGGGAGCTGTTTTTT. This encodes CASSPGLAGVSPGELFF.

The rearrangement uses TRBV18 and TRBJ1-1; D unresolved. The V end was cut by 6 bases, the J end by 3 bases, with 17 bases between. The CDR3 has 15 residues. Germline lookup yields CDR1 KGHSH and CDR2 LQKENI. Written as DNA, the CDR3 is TGTGCCAGCTCCGAGCTCGGAGGGAGAGACACTGAAGCTTTCTTT. This encodes CASSELGGRDTEAFF.

This clone was seen a handful of times. The rearrangement uses TRBV19 and TRBJ1-6, with no clear D. V lost 6 bases and J lost 9, with 33 bases in between. The CDR3 runs to 20 residues. Germline CDR1 is LNHDA and CDR2 is SQIVND (reference sequence). The CDR3 bases are TGTGCCAGTAGCTATCACATGGGTATAGCGTCGGCCGAAGTTGGTTCACCCCTCCACTTT. Protein product: CASSYHMGIASAEVGSPLHF.

This clone is a singleton in its sample. The chain employs TRBV27 and TRBJ2-1; D might be TRBD2 (5 bases). This CDR3 contains 15 residues. CDR1 and CDR2 (germline): MNHEY, SMNVEV (reference sequence). Trimming removed 0 bases at V and 11 bases at J, with 17 bases between. The CDR3 sequence: CASSLSLLAWGKQFF. The CDR3 region has the DNA TGTGCCAGCAGTTTATCCCTTCTAGCCTGGGGTAAGCAGTTCTTC.

The chain's CDR3 is CASSSRLAGDEQFF. The DNA for the CDR3 is TGTGCCAGCAGCTCGCGACTAGCGGGAGATGAGCAGTTCTTC. V and J are TRBV7-3 and TRBJ2-1, with TRBD2 matching over 12 bases. Germline CDR1 is SGHTA and CDR2 is FQGTGA. The CDR3 totals 14 residues. J lost 8 bases, V lost 4 bases, and 3 bases had no gene match.

This clone appeared once. This chain connects TRBV28 to TRBJ2-5; 7 bases are shared with TRBD2. Trimming removed 4 bases from V and 2 bases from J; junction bases left unmatched: 4. The V gene's germline CDR1 is MDHEN and CDR2 SYDVKM. This CDR3 is 14 amino acids long. CDR3 protein: CASSSPRGQETQYF. The CDR3 bases are TGTGCCAGCAGTTCCCCGCGGGGGCAAGAGACCCAGTACTTC.

The chain is built from TRBV27 and TRBJ2-7; D call uncertain. The CDR3 length is 13 residues. Trimming removed 2 bases from V and 3 bases from J, with 8 bases in between. Germline-derived CDR1 and CDR2 are MNHEY and SMNVEV (reference sequence). CDR3 amino acids: CASSLPPYYEQYF. CDR3 in DNA: TGTGCCAGCAGTTTACCTCCCTACTACGAGCAGTACTTC.

V gene TRBV21-1 combines with J gene TRBJ2-5; the table assigns TRBD2, which was not confirmed against the DNA. TRBV21-1 is classified as a pseudogene. The CDR3 loop spans 18 amino acids. This CDR3 reads CASSNHGHQAGGRETQYF. CDR3 nucleotide sequence: TGTGCCAGCAGCAACCATGGGCACCAAGCGGGGGGCCGGGAGACCCAGTACTTC.

The V and J genes are TRBV19 and TRBJ1-4; D uncertain. Trimming took 5 bases from V and 8 from J, leaving 12 bases between them. CDR3 length equals 13 residues. The germline V gene has CDR1 LNHDA and CDR2 SQIVND (reference sequence). The CDR3 nucleotides are TGTGCCAGTAGTTTCGGGGATCGAGAAAAACTGTTTTTT. Translation: CASSFGDREKLFF.

V is TRBV9 and J is TRBJ1-1, with TRBD1 matching 11 bases. V gave up 4 bases and J gave up 6 bases; unmatched junction bases: 11. CDR1 and CDR2 from the germline V gene are SGDLS and YYNGEE. CDR3 size: 16 residues. For the CDR3, the DNA is TGTGCCAGCAGCATCTGGACAGGGGGCTTGGGGTCTGAAGCTTTCTTT. Amino acid sequence: CASSIWTGGLGSEAFF. The entire variable domain, with the rest obtained from reference TRBV9 and TRBJ1-1, is as follows: DSGVTQTPKHLITATGQRVTLRCSPRSGDLSVYWYQQSLDQGLQFLIQYYNGEERAKGNILERFSAQQFPDLHSELNLSSLELGDSALYFCASSIWTGGLGSEAFFGQGTRLTVV.

The chain has TRBV30 and TRBJ1-1; 9 bases align to TRBD1. The CDR3 extends over 13 amino acids. J lost 11 bases, V lost 2 bases, and 9 bases had no gene match. Germline assignment: CDR1 GTSNPN and CDR2 SVGIG (reference sequence). The CDR3 DNA reads TGTGCCTGGAGTCCAACCTACAGGGGGCATGCTTTCTTT. It is translated as CAWSPTYRGHAFF. Full variable domain (rest looked up from reference TRBV30 and TRBJ1-1): SQTIHQWPATLVQPVGSPLSLECTVEGTSNPNLYWYRQAAGRGLQLLFYSVGIGQISSEVPQNLSASRPQDRQFILSSKKLLLSDSGFYLCAWSPTYRGHAFFGQGTRLTVV.

The chain employs TRBV9 and TRBJ1-1; D ambiguous. This CDR3 comprises 14 residues. Trimming took 0 bases from V and 5 from J, leaving 11 bases between them. Germline loops: CDR1 SGDLS, CDR2 YYNGEE. The CDR3 nucleotides read TGTGCCAGCAGCGTAGTATTAGGCGGAACTGAAGCTTTCTTT. Translating gives CASSVVLGGTEAFF.